The clone carrying this T cell receptor beta chain was observed a few times. This specimen comes from a study of shared clonotypes between healthy human individuals. Per the germline V gene, CDR1 is SGHRS and CDR2 is YFSETQ. The CDR3 covers 15 residues. With V trimmed by 0 bases and J by 7 bases, 6 bases remained unmatched. Some clones are missing from TCRdb's copy, which holds only in-frame ones; the method was immunoSEQ multiplex PCR. The sample lists some 1,100,000 clones; about 84% were seen once. This chain joins TRBV5-1 and TRBJ2-2; 7 positions match TRBD2. This sequence was found in a man aged 18 to 30 in good health. Some clones in this sample may be carry-over from other donors' samples. Sample: memory CD4+ T cells from PBMCs. Subset specified: CD45RA-negative fraction. CDR3 DNA sequence: TGCGCCAGCAGCTTGGGACTAGCCGACATCGGGGAGCTGTTTTTT. It codes for CASSLGLADIGELFF.